This T cell receptor beta chain was documented in a study of graft-versus-host responses after intestinal transplantation. Some clones are missing from TCRdb's copy, which holds only in-frame ones; the method was immunoSEQ multiplex PCR. Of 20,000 to 25,000 clones listed, more than 75% are singletons. A word on this clone: Its specificity is not known.

The source was unstimulated CD8+ T cells sorted from spleen or lymph node cells, collected before transplant. This TCR was recovered from a human donor who was the organ donor for an intestinal transplant.

CDR3 amino acids: CASSLNRVKVDTQYF. The CDR3 nucleotides are TGTGCCAGCAGCTTAAACCGGGTCAAGGTAGATACGCAGTATTTT. The chain links TRBV7-2 to TRBJ2-3; no reliable D call. The CDR3 length is 15 residues. V was shortened by 2 bases and J by 5 bases, with 14 bases between the two germline ends. The germline CDR1 and CDR2 sequences are SGHTA and FQGNSA. Using reference TRBV7-2 and TRBJ2-3 for the parts outside the CDR3, the full variable domain is GAGVSQSPSNKVTEKGKDVELRCDPISGHTALYWYRQSLGQGLEFLIYFQGNSAPDKSGLPSDRFSAERTGGSVSTLTIQRTQQEDSAVYLCASSLNRVKVDTQYFGPGTRLTVL.